The clone carrying this TCR beta chain has only one observation. The run of the v3.0 immunoSEQ assay was at survey level. Assay used: immunoSEQ multiplex PCR; TCRdb lists only in-frame clones, some missing. The table shows approximately 23,000 clones, with about 81% occurring only once. The data belong to a study of long-term antiretroviral therapy in people with HIV. Looked up from germline, CDR1 is MNHNS and CDR2 is SASEGT. Deletions cut 8 bases from V and 1 base from J, with 9 bases between. This CDR3 is 13 amino acids long. The sequence came from a man aged 30 to 45 with HIV. V gene TRBV6-1 combines with J gene TRBJ1-5; D is undetermined. The input for sequencing was unsorted PBMCs, taken 1.5 years after starting antiretroviral therapy. The CDR3 loop is CASEQQSNQPQHF. The DNA for the CDR3 is TGTGCCAGCGAGCAGCAGAGCAATCAGCCCCAGCATTTT.